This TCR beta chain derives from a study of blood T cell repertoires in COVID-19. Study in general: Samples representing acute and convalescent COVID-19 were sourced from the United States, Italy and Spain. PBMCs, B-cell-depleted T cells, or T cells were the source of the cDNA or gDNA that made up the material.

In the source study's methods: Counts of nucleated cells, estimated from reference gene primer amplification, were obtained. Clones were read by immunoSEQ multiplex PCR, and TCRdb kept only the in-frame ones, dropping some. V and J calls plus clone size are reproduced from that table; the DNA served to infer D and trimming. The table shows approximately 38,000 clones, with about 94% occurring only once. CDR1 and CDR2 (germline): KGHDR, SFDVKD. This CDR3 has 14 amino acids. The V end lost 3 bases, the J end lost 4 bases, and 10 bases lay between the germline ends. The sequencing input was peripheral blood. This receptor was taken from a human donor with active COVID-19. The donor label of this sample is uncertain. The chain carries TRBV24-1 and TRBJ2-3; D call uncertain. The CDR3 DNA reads TGTGCCACCAGTGATGTGTCAGGCGCAGATACGCAGTATTTT. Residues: CATSDVSGADTQYF.